This TCR beta chain originates from a study of cytomegalovirus exposure and HLA in healthy donors. Broader study findings: Based on reports, TCR beta sequences accurately predicted HLA-A and HLA-B alleles for most subjects. Researchers counted some 150 TCR beta chains as cytomegalovirus-associated. For TCR beta chains, V- and J-gene trimming was later linked to a missense DCLRE1C variant.

CDR1 is SEHNR, CDR2 FQNEAQ, per germline (reference sequence). V lost 6 bases and J 0 bases, leaving 6 bases between the germline ends. The CDR3 runs 12 residues. Primers for the PCR totalled 60 Vbeta and 13 Jbeta. Measured with immunoSEQ multiplex PCR; TCRdb has only the in-frame clones, and not every one. The sample records about 240,000 clones, around 81% being singletons. Unrecorded immune exposures were likely, despite nominal health at sampling. In regard to this clone: Its matching antigen is unknown.

This chain links TRBV7-9 with TRBJ2-7; D is ambiguous. The sample comprised PBMCs. This clonotype was obtained from a woman aged 55-69 years in good health and CMV-seropositive. Written as DNA, the CDR3 is TGTGCCAGCAGACAAAGCTCCTACGAGCAGTACTTC. It is translated as CASRQSSYEQYF.